This is a list of T cell receptor beta chains from one sample in a study of blood T cell repertoires in COVID-19. Profiled with immunoSEQ multiplex PCR; TCRdb holds only in-frame clones, not every one. The top ten clones hold 8% to 9% of a sample with approximately 210,000 clones, 81% of them seen once. Sequencing was carried out using PBMCs or T cells enriched from blood (not recorded which). The receptors stem from a woman aged 50 to 60 with acute COVID-19. CDR3s include the opening cysteine and the closing phenylalanine or tryptophan. Fields, in order: D gene, J gene, V gene, CDR3 protein, CDR3 DNA. A D gene is named only where the DNA matches it firmly.

D: NA
J: TRBJ1-2
V: TRBV5-1
CDR3: CASSLAPTSFNYGYTF
DNA: TGCGCCAGCAGCCTCGCCCCTACTAGCTTTAACTATGGCTACACCTTC

D: NA
J: TRBJ2-1
V: TRBV5-6
CDR3: CASSLSGSTNEQFF
DNA: TGTGCCAGCAGCTTGTCTGGCTCGACTAATGAGCAGTTCTTC

D: NA
J: TRBJ2-2
V: TRBV7-3
CDR3: CASSSSRSSANTGELFF
DNA: TGTGCCAGCAGCTCGTCGCGGAGCTCCGCGAACACCGGGGAGCTGTTTTTT

D: NA
J: TRBJ2-1
V: TRBV18
CDR3: CASSPPTGQSSYNEQFF
DNA: TGTGCCAGCTCACCACCGACAGGCCAGAGCTCCTACAATGAGCAGTTCTTC

D: TRBD2
J: TRBJ2-2
V: TRBV4-2
CDR3: CASSPGLAGSTGELFF
DNA: TGTGCCAGCAGCCCTGGACTAGCGGGATCCACCGGGGAGCTGTTTTTT

D: TRBD1
J: TRBJ1-1
V: TRBV10-1
CDR3: CASTGTAMNTEAFF
DNA: TGCGCCAGCACAGGGACAGCGATGAACACTGAAGCTTTCTTT

D: NA
J: TRBJ2-7
V: TRBV28
CDR3: CASRELSYEQYF
DNA: TGTGCCAGCAGAGAGCTCTCCTACGAGCAGTACTTC

D: NA
J: TRBJ1-1
V: TRBV6-2/TRBV6-3
CDR3: CASSSQRVAFF
DNA: TGTGCCAGCAGCTCTCAACGGGTGGCTTTCTTT

D: TRBD1
J: TRBJ1-2
V: TRBV6-5
CDR3: CASGDRGIGVYTF
DNA: TGTGCCAGCGGCGACAGGGGCATCGGGGTCTACACCTTC

D: NA
J: TRBJ2-1
V: TRBV7-9
CDR3: CASSLVGAEINEQFF
DNA: TGTGCCAGCAGCTTGGTTGGCGCGGAAATCAATGAGCAGTTCTTC

D: TRBD2
J: TRBJ2-5
V: TRBV7-2
CDR3: CASRLTSGRQETQYF
DNA: TGTGCCAGCAGGCTAACTAGCGGGAGGCAAGAGACCCAGTACTTC

D: TRBD1
J: TRBJ2-1
V: TRBV5-1
CDR3: CASSSRGLYNEQFF
DNA: TGCGCCAGCAGCTCCAGGGGGCTCTACAATGAGCAGTTCTTC

D: NA
J: TRBJ2-3
V: TRBV27
CDR3: CASSPRGLTDTQYF
DNA: TGTGCCAGCAGCCCCAGGGGTCTCACAGATACGCAGTATTTT

D: TRBD1
J: TRBJ2-5
V: TRBV7-9
CDR3: CASSRTGTGANQETQYF
DNA: TGTGCCAGCAGCCGCACCGGGACAGGGGCGAACCAAGAGACCCAGTACTTC

D: NA
J: TRBJ2-7
V: TRBV28
CDR3: CASSLHTGSGEQYF
DNA: TGTGCCAGCAGTTTGCATACAGGGTCCGGCGAGCAGTACTTC